This TCR beta chain was captured by sequencing in a study of cytomegalovirus exposure and HLA in healthy donors. Primers: 60 Vbeta forward and 13 Jbeta reverse. Sequencing was performed with immunoSEQ multiplex PCR; in TCRdb, only in-frame clones are kept and a portion is missing. The data contain 80,000 to 130,000 clones, approximately 81% of them seen just once; the ten biggest clones take up under 5%. Trimming shortened V by 3 bases and J by 1 base, and 11 bases separated the two germline ends. The length of the CDR3 is 14 residues. The germline CDR1 and CDR2 sequences are SGHRS and YFSETQ. Sequenced input: PBMCs. The receptor was isolated from a female donor in good health and CMV-seropositive. The rearrangement uses TRBV5-1 and TRBJ2-7; D not certain. CDR3 in DNA: TGCGCCAGCAGCTCGTCGGTAGAGTCCTACGAGCAGTACTTC. Amino acid sequence: CASSSSVESYEQYF.